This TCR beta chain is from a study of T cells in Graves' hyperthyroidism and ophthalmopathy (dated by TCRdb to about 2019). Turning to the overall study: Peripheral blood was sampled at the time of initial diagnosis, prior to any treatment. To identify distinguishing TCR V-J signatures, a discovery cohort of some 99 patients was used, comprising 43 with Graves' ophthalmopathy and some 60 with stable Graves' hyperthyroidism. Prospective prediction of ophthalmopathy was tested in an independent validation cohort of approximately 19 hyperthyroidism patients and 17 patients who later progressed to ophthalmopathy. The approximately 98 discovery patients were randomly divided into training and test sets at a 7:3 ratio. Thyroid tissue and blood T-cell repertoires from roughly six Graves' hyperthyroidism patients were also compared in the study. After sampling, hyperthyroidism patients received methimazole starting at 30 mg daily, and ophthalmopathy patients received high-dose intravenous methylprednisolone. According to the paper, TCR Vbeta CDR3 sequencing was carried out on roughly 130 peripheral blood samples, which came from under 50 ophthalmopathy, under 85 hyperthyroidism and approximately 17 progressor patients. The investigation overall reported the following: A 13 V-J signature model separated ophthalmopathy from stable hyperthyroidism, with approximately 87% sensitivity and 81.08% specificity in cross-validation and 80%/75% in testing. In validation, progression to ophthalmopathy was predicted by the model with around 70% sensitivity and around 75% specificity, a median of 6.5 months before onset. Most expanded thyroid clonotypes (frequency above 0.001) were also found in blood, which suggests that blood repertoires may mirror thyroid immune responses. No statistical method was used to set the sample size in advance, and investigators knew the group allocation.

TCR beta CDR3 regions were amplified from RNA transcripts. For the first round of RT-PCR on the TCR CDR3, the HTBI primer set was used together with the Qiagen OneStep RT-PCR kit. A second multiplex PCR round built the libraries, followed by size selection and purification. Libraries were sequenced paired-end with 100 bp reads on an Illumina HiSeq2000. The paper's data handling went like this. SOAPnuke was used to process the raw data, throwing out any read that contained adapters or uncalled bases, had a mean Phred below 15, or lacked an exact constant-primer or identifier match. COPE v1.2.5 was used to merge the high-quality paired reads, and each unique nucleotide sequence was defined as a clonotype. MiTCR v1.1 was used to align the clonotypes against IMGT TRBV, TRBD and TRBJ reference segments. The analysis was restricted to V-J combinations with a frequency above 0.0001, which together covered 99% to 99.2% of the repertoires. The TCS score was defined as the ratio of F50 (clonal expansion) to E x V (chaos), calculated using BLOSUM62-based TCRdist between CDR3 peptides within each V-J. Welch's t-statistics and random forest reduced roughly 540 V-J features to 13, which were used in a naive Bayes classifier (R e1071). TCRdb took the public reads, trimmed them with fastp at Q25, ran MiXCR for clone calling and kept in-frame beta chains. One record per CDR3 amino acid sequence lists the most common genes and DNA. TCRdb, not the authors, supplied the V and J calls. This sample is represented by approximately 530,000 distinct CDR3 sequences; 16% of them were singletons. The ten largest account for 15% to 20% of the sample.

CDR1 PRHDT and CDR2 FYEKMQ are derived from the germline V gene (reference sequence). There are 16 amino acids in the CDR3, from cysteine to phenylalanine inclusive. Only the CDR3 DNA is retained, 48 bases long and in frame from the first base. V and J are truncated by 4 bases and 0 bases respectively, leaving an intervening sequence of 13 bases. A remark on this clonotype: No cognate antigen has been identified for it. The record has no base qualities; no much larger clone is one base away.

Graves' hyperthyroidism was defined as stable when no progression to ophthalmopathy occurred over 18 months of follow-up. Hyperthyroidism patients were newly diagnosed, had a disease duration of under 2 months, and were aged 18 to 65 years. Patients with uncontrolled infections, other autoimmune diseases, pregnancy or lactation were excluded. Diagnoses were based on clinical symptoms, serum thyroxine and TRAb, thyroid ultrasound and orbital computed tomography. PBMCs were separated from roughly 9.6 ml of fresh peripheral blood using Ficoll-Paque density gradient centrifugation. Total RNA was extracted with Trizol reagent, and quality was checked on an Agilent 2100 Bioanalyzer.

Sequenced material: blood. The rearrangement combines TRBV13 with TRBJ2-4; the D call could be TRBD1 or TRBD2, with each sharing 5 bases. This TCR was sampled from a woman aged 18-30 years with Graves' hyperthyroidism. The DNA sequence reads TGTGCCAGCAGCTCCTCGGGACCGCAAGCCAAAAACATTCAGTACTTC. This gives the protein CASSSSGPQAKNIQYF. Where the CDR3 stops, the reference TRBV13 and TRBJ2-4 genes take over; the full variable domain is AAGVIQSPRHLIKEKRETATLKCYPIPRHDTVYWYQQGPGQDPQFLISFYEKMQSDKGSIPDRFSAQQFSDYHSELNMSSLELGDSALYFCASSSSGPQAKNIQYFGAGTRLSVL.